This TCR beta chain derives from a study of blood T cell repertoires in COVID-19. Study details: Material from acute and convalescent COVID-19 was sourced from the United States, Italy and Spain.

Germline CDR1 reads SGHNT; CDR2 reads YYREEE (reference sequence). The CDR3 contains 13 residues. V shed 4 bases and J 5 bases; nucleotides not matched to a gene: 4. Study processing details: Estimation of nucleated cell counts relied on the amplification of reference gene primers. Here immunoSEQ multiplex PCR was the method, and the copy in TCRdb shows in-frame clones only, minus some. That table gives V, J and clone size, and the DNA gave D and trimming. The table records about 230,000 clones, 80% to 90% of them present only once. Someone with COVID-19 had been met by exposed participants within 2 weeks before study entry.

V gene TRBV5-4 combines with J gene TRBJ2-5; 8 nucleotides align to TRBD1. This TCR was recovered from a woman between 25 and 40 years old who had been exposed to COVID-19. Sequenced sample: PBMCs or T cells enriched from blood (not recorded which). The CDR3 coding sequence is TGTGCCAGCAGCCTACAGGGGGATGAGACCCAGTACTTC. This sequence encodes CASSLQGDETQYF.